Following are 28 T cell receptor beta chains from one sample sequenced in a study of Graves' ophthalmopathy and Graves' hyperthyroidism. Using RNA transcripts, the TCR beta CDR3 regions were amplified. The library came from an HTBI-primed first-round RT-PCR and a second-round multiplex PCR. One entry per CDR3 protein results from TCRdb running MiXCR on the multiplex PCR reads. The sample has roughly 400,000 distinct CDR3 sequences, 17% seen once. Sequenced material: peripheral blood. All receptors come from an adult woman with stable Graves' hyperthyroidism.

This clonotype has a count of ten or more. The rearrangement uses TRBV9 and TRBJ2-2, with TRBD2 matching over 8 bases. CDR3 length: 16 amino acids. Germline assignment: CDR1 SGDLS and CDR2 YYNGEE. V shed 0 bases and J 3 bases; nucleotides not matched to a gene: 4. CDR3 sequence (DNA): TGTGCCAGCAGCGTAGATTCTAGCGGGTACACCGGGGAGCTGTTTTTT. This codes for CASSVDSSGYTGELFF.

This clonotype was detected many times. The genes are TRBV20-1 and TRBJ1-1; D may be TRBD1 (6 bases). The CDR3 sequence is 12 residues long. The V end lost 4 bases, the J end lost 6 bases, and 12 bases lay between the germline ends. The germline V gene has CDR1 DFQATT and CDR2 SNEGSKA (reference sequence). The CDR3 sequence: CSATPTGSEAFF. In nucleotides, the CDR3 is TGCAGTGCTACCCCCACAGGGTCTGAAGCTTTCTTT.

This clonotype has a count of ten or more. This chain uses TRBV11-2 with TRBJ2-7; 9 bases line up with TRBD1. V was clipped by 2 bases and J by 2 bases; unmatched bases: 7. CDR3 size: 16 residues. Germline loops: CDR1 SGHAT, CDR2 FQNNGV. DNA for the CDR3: TGTGCCAGCAGCTTACGGCGACAGGGGGGAACCTACGAGCAGTACTTC. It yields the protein CASSLRRQGGTYEQYF.

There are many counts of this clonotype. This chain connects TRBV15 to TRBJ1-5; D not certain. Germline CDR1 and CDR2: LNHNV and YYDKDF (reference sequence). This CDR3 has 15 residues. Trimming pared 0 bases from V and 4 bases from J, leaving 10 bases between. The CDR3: CATSRDQSQNQPQHF. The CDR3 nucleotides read TGTGCCACCAGCAGAGATCAGAGCCAAAATCAGCCCCAGCATTTT.

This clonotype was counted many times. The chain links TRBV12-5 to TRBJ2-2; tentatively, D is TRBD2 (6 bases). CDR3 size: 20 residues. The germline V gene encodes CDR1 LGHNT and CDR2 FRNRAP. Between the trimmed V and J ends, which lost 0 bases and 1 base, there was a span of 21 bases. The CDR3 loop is CASGLVLIRRDFLNTGELFF. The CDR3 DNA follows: TGTGCTAGTGGTTTGGTACTAATTCGGAGGGATTTTTTGAACACCGGGGAGCTGTTTTTT.

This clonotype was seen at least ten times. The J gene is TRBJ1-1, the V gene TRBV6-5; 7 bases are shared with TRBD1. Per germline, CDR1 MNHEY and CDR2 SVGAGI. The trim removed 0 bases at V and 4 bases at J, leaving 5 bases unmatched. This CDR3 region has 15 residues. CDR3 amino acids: CASSYSGQRGTEAFF. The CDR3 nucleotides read TGTGCCAGCAGTTACTCGGGACAGCGGGGCACTGAAGCTTTCTTT.

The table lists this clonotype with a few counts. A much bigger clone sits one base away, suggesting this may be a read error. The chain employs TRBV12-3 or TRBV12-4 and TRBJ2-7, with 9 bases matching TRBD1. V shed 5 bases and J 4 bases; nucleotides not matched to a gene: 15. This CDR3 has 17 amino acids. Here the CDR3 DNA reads TGTGCCAGCAGTCCCACCCTGGGGACAGGGCCTACTTACGAGCAGTACGTC. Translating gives CASSPTLGTGPTYEQYV.

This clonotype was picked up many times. The CDR3 sequence: CASLARAQETQYF. CDR3 DNA: TGTGCCAGCCTTGCCCGGGCCCAGGAGACCCAGTACTTC. V is TRBV6-5 and J is TRBJ2-5; D is unresolved. CDR1 is MNHEY, CDR2 SVGAGI, per germline. Trimming pared 8 bases from V and 5 bases from J, leaving 15 bases between. The CDR3 loop spans 13 amino acids.

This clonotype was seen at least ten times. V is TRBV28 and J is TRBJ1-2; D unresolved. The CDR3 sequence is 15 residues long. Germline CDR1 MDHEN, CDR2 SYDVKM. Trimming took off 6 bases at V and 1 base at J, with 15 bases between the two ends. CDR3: CASSLPEQLNYGYTF. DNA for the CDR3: TGTGCCAGCAGCCTACCTGAACAGCTTAACTATGGCTACACCTTC.

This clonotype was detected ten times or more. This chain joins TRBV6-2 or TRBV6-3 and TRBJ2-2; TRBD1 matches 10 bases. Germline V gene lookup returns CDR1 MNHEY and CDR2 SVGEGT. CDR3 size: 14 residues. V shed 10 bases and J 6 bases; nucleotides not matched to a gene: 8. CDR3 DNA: TGTGCCACAGACCCGGGACAGGGGCCCGGGGAGCTGTTTTTT. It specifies CATDPGQGPGELFF.

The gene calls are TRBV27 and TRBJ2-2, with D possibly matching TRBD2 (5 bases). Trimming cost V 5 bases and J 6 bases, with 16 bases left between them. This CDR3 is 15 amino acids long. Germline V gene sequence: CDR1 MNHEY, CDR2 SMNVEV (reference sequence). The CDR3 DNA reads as TGTGCCAGCAGTGCGGACTGGGTGCGTCCCGGGGAGCTGTTTTTT. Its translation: CASSADWVRPGELFF.

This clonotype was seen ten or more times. The CDR3 loop is CASSYSGGTGGFDGYTF. The CDR3 nucleotides read TGTGCCAGCAGTTACTCCGGTGGGACAGGGGGCTTTGATGGCTACACCTTC. This rearrangement joins TRBV6-5 to TRBJ1-2; 12 bases match TRBD1. Unmatched junction bases numbered 8, after V lost 0 bases and J lost 6 bases. The CDR3 consists of 17 residues. Germline values: CDR1 MNHEY, CDR2 SVGAGI.

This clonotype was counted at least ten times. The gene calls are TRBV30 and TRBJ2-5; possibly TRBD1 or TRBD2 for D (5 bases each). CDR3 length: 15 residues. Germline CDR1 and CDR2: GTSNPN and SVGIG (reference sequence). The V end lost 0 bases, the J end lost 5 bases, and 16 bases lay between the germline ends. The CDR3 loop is CAWSVMRGLGETQYF. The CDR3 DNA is TGTGCCTGGAGTGTAATGAGGGGCCTCGGGGAGACCCAGTACTTC.

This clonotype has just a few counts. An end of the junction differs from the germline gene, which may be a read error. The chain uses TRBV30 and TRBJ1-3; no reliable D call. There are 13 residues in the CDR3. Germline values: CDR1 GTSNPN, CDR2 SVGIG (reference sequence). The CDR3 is CAWRGLSGNAIYF. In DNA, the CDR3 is TGTGCCTGGAGAGGATTATCTGGAAACGCCATATATTTT.

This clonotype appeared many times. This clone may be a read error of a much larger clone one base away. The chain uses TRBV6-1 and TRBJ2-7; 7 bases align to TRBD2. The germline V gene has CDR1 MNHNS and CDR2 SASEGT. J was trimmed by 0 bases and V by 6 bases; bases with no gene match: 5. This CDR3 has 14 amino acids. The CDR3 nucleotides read TGTGCCAGCAGGGGGCGGGGGAGCTCCTACGAGCAGTACTTC. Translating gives CASRGRGSSYEQYF.

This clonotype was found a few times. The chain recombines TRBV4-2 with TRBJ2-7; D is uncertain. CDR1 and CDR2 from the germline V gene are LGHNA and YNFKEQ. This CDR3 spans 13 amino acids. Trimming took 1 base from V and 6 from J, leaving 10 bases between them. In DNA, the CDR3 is TGTGCCAGCAGCCAAGCTGACGCCTCCGAGCAGTACTTC. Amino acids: CASSQADASEQYF.

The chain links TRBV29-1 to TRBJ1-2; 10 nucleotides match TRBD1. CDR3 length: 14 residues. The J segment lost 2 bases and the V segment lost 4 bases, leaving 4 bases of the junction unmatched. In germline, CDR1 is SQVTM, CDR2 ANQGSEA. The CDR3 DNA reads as TGCAGCGTTGCTGTGGGACAGGGGAACTATGGCTACACCTTC. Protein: CSVAVGQGNYGYTF.

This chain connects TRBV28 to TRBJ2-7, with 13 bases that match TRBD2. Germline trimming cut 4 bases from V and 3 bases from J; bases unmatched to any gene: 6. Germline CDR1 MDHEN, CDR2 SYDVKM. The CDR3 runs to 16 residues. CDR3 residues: CASSSGLAGLGYEQYF. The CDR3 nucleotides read TGTGCCAGCAGTTCGGGACTAGCGGGATTAGGCTACGAGCAGTACTTC.

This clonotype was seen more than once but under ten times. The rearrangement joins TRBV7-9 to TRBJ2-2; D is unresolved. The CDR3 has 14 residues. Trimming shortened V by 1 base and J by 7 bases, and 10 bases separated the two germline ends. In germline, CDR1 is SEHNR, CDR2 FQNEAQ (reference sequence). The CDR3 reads CASSLVYPDGELFF. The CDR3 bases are TGTGCCAGCAGCTTAGTGTATCCGGACGGGGAGCTGTTTTTT.

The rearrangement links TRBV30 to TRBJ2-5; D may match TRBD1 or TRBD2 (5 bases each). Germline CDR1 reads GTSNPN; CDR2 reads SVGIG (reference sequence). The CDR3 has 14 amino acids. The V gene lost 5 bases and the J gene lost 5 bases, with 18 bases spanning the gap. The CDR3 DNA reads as TGTGCCTGGGGCCCGGGGCTGGCGATGGAGACCCAGTACTTC. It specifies CAWGPGLAMETQYF.

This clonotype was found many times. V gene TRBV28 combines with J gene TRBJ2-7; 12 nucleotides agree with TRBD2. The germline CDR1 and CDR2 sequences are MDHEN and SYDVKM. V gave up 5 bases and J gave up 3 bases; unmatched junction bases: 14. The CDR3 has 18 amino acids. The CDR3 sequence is CASSHRQARLAGVYEQYF. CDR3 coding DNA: TGTGCCAGCAGTCATCGGCAGGCTAGACTAGCGGGAGTCTACGAGCAGTACTTC.

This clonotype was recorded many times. CDR3: CASIGSGSYEQYF. The CDR3 DNA reads TGTGCCAGCATCGGTAGCGGGAGTTACGAGCAGTACTTC. The chain joins TRBV6-1 to TRBJ2-7; TRBD2 matches 9 bases. V shed 7 bases, J shed 4 bases, and the junction held 5 bases outside the gene matches. This CDR3 spans 13 amino acids. Germline assignment: CDR1 MNHNS and CDR2 SASEGT.

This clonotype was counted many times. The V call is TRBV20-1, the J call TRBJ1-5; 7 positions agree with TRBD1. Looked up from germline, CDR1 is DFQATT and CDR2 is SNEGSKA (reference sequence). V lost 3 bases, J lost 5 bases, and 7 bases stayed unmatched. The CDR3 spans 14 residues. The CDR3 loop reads CSARPGTEHQPQHF. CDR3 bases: TGCAGTGCTAGGCCCGGGACAGAACATCAGCCCCAGCATTTT.

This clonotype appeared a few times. The CDR3 reads CASSLAGAGTGSLYGYTF. CDR3 bases: TGTGCCAGCAGCTTGGCCGGAGCCGGGACAGGGTCCCTCTATGGCTACACCTTC. The rearrangement links TRBV5-4 to TRBJ1-2; TRBD1 matches 9 bases. The junction had 13 bases not matched to a gene; V was cut back by 0 bases and J by 4 bases. This CDR3 has 18 amino acids. Germline-derived CDR1 and CDR2 are SGHNT and YYREEE (reference sequence).

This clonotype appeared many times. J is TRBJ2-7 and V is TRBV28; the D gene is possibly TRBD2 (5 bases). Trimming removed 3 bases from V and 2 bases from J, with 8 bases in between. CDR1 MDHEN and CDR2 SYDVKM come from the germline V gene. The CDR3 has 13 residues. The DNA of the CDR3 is TGTGCCAGCAGTTTCTTGGAGGCCTACGAGCAGTACTTC. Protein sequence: CASSFLEAYEQYF.

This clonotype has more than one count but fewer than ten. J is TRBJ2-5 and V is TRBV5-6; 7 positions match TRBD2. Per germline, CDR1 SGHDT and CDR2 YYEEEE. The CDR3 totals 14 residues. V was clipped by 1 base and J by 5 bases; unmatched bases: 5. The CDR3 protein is CASSLNGRGETQYF. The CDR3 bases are TGTGCCAGCAGCTTGAATGGGAGGGGTGAGACCCAGTACTTC.

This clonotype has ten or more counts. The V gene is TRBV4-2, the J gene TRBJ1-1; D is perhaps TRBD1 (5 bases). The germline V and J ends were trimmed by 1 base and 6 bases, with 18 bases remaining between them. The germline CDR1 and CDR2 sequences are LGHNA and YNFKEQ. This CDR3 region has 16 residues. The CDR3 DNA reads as TGTGCCAGCAGCCAAGCCCGCTCGGGGGGGGGTTCTGAAGCTTTCTTT. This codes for CASSQARSGGGSEAFF.

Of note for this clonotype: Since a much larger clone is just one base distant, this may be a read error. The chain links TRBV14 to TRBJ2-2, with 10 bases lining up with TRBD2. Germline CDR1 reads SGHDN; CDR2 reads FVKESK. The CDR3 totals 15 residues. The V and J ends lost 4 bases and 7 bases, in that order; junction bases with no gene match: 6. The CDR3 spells CASSLSSGSIGELFF. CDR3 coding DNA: TGTGCCAGCAGCCTCTCTAGCGGGAGTATCGGGGAGCTGTTTTTT.